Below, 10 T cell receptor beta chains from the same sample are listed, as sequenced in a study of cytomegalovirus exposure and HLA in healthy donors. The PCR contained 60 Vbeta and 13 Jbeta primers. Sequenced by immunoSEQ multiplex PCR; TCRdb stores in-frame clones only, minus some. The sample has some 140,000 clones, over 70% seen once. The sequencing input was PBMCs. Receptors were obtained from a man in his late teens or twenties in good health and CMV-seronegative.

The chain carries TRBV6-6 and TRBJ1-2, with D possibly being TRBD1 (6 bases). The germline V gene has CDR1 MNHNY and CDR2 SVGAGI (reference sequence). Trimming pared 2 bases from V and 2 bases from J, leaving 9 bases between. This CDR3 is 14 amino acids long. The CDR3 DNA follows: TGTGCCAGCAGTTACAATACAGGGAACTATGGCTACACCTTC. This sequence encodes CASSYNTGNYGYTF.

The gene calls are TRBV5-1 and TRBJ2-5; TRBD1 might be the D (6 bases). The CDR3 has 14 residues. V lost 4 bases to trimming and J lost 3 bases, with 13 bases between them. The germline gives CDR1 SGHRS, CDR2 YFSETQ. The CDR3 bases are TGCGCCAGCAGCCTTGCGGCAGGGGAAGAGACCCAGTACTTC. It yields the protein CASSLAAGEETQYF.

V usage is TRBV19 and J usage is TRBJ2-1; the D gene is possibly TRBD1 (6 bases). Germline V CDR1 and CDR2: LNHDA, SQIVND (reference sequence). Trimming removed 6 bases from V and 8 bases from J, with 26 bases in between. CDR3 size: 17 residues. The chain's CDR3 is CASSLILITGISDEQFF. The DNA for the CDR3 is TGTGCCAGTAGCCTAATACTAATTACAGGGATCAGCGATGAGCAGTTCTTC.

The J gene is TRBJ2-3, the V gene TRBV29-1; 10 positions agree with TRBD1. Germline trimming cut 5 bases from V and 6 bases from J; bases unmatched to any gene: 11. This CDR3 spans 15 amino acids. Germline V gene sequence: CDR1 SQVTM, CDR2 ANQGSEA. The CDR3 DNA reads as TGCAGCGTTTATGACCCGGGACAGGGGTCGGATACGCAGTATTTT. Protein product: CSVYDPGQGSDTQYF.

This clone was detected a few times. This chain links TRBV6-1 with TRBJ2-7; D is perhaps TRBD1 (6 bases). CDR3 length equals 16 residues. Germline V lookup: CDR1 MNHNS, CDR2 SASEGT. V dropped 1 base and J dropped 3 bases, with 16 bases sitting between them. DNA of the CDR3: TGTGCCAGCAGTGAAGGGCCAGGGGACACATTCTACGAGCAGTACTTC. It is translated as CASSEGPGDTFYEQYF.

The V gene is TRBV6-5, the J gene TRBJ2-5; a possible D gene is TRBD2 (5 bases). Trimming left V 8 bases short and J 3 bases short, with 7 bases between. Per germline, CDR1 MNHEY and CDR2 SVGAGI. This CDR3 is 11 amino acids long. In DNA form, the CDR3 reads TGTGCCAGCGGAGGAAAAGAGACCCAGTACTTC. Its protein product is CASGGKETQYF.

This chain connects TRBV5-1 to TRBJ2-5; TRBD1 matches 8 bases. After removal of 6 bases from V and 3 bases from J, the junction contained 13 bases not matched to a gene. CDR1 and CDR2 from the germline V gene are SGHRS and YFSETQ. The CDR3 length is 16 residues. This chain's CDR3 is CASTSVGSGGEETQYF. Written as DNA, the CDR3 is TGCGCCAGCACCAGTGTCGGTTCAGGGGGCGAAGAGACCCAGTACTTC.

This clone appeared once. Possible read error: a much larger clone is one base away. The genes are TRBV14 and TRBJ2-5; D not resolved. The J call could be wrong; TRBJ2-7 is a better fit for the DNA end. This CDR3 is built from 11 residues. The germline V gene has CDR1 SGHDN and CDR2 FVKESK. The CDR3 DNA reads TGTGCCAGCAGCTCTTCCTACGAGCAGTACTTC. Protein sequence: CASSSSYEQYF.

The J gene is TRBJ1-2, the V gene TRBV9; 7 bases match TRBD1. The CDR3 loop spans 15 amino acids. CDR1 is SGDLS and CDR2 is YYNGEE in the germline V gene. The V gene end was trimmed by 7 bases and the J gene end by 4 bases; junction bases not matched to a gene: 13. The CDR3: CASGSKGTDVYGYTF. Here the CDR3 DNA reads TGTGCCAGCGGATCGAAAGGGACAGATGTCTATGGCTACACCTTC.

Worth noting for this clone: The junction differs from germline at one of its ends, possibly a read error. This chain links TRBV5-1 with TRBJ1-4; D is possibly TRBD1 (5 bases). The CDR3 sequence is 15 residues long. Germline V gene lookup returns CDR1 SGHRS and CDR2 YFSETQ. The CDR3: CASSFSGGRDERLFF. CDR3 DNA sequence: TGCGCCAGCAGCTTCTCCGGGGGGAGGGATGAAAGACTGTTTTTT.